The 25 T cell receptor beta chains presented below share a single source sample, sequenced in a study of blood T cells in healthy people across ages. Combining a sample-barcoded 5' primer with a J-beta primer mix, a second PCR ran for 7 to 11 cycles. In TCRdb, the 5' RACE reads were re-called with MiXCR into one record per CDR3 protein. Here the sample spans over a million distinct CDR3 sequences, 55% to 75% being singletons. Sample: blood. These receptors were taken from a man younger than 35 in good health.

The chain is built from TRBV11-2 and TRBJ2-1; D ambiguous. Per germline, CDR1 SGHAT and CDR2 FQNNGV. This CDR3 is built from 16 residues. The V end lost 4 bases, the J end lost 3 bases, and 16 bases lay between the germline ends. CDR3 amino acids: CASSYPRRIYYNEQFF. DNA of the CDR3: TGTGCCAGCAGCTATCCCAGGCGAATTTACTACAATGAGCAGTTCTTC.

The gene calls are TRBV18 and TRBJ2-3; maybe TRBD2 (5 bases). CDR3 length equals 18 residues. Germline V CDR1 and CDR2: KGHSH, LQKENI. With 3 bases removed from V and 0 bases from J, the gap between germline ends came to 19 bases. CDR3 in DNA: TGTGCCAGCTCACCGACGACCCCTCGACGGGGTAGCACAGATACGCAGTATTTT. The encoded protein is CASSPTTPRRGSTDTQYF.

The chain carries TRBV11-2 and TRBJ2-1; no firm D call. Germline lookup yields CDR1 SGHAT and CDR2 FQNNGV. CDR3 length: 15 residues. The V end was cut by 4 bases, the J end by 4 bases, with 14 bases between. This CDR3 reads CASSSPRSPYNEQFF. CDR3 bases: TGTGCCAGCAGCTCCCCTAGATCCCCTTACAATGAGCAGTTCTTC.

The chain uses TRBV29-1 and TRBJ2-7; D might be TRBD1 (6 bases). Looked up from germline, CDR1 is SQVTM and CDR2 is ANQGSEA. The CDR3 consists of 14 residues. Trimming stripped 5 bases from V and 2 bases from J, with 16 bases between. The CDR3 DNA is TGCAGCGTTCTTGGGGCAGGGGCCCCCTACGAGCAGTACTTC. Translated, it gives CSVLGAGAPYEQYF.

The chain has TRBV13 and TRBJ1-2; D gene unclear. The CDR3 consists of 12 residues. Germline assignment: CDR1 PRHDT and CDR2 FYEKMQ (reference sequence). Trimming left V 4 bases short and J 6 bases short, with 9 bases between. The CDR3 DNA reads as TGTGCCAGCAGCTCGCGTGAAAATGGCTACACCTTC. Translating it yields CASSSRENGYTF.

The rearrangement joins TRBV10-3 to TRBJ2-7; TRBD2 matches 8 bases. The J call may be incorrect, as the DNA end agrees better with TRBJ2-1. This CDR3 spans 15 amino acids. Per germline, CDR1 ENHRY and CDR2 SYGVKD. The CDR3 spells CAISGGGRSINEQFF. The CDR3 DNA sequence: TGTGCCATCAGTGGAGGCGGGAGGAGTATCAATGAGCAGTTCTTC.

The CDR3 sequence is CASSWGQSSYEQYF. The CDR3 DNA sequence: TGTGCCAGCAGTTGGGGACAGAGCTCCTACGAGCAGTACTTC. The rearrangement uses TRBV27 and TRBJ2-7; TRBD1 matches at 7 bases. The CDR3 extends over 14 amino acids. J lost 0 bases, V lost 4 bases, and 3 bases had no gene match. Germline assignment: CDR1 MNHEY and CDR2 SMNVEV (reference sequence).

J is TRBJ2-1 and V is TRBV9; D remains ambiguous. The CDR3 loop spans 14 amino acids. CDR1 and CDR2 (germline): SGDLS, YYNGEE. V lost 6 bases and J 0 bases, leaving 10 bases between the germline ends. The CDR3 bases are TGTGCCAGCAAGTCGATTAGCTCCTACAATGAGCAGTTCTTC. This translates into CASKSISSYNEQFF.

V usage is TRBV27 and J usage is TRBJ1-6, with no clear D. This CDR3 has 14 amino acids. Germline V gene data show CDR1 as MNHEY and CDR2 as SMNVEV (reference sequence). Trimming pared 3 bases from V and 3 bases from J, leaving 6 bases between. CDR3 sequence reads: CASSFSIYNSPLHF. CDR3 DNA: TGTGCCAGCAGTTTTTCCATCTATAATTCACCCCTCCACTTT.

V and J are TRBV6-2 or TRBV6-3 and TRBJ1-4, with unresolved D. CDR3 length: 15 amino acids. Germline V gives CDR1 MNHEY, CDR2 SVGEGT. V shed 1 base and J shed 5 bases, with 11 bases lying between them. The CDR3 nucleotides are TGTGCCAGCAGTTACTACGGATACCAAAATGAAAAACTGTTTTTT. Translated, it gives CASSYYGYQNEKLFF.

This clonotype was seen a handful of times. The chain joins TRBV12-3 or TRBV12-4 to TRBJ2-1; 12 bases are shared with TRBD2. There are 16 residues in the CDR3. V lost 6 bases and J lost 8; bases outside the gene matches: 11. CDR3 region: CASSRGRTSGNDEQFF. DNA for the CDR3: TGTGCCAGCAGCCGGGGGAGGACTAGCGGGAACGATGAGCAGTTCTTC.

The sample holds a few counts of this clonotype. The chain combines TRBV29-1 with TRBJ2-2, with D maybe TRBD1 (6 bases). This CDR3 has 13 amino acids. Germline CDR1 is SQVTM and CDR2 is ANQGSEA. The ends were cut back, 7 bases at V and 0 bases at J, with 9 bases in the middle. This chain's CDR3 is CSAQGSNTGELFF. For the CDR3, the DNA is TGCAGCGCTCAGGGGTCGAACACCGGGGAGCTGTTTTTT.

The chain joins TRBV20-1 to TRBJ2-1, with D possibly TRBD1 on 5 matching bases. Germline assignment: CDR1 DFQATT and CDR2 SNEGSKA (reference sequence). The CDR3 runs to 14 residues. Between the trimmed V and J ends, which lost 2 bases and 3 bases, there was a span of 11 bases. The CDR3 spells CSARPLGVYNEQFF. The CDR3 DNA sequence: TGCAGTGCTAGACCTTTAGGGGTCTACAATGAGCAGTTCTTC.

CDR3 DNA sequence: TGTGCCAGCAGCCAAGATCCGATATCAGGGAGCCAGTACTTC. Its protein is CASSQDPISGSQYF. The chain has TRBV3-1 and TRBJ2-7; D may match TRBD1 or TRBD2 (5 bases each). The V end was cut by 0 bases, the J end by 10 bases, with 16 bases between. The CDR3 runs to 14 residues. Germline V gives CDR1 LGHDT, CDR2 YNNKEL (reference sequence).

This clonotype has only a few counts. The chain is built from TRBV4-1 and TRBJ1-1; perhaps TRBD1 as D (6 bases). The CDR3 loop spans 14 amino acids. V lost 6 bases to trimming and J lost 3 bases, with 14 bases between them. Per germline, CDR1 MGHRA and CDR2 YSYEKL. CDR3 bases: TGCGCCAGCAGGCAGGGGAGGTTGGACACTGAAGCTTTCTTT. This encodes CASRQGRLDTEAFF.

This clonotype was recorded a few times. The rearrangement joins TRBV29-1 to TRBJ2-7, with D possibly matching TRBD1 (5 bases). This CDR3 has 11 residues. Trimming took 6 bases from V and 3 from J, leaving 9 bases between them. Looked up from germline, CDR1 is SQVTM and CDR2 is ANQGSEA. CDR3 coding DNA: TGCAGCGTAGGGGATCGCTACGAGCAGTACTTC. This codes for CSVGDRYEQYF.

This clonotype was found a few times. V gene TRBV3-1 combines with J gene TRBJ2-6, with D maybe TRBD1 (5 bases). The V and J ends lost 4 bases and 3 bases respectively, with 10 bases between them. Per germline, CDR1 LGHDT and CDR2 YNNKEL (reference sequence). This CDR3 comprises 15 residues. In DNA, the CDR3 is TGTGCCAGCAGCCTCCAGGGATATGGGGCCAACGTCCTGACTTTC. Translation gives CASSLQGYGANVLTF.

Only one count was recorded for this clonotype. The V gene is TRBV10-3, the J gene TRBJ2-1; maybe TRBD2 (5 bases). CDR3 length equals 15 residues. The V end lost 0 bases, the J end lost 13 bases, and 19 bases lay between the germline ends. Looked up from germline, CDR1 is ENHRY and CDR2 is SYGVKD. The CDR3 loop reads CAISESAPRGETQFF. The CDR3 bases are TGTGCCATCAGTGAGTCAGCCCCCCGGGGAGAGACCCAGTTCTTC.

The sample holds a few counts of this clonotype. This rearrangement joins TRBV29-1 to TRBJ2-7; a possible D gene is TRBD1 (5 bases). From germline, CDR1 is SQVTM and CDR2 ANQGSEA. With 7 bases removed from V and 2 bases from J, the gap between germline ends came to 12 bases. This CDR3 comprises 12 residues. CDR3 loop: CSGTTDTYEQYF. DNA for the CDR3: TGCAGCGGAACGACAGATACCTACGAGCAGTACTTC.

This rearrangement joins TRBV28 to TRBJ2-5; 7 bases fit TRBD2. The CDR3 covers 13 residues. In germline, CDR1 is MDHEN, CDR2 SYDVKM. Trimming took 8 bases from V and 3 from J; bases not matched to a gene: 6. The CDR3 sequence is CASCPGREETQYF. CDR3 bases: TGTGCCAGCTGCCCGGGGAGGGAAGAGACCCAGTACTTC.

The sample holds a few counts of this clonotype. The CDR3 protein is CASTTILAGLDTQYF. The CDR3, as DNA: TGTGCCAGCACCACAATCCTGGCGGGACTGGATACGCAGTATTTT. The genes are TRBV27 and TRBJ2-3; a possible D gene is TRBD2 (6 bases). V was cut by 7 bases and J by 6 bases, with 20 bases left in between. CDR3 size: 15 residues. The germline CDR1 and CDR2 sequences are MNHEY and SMNVEV (reference sequence).

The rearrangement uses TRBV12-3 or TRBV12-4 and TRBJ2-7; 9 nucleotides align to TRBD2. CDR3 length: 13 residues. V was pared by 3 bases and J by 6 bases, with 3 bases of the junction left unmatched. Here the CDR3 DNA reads TGTGCCAGCAGTTTGGGGACTAGCTCCGAGCAGTACTTC. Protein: CASSLGTSSEQYF.

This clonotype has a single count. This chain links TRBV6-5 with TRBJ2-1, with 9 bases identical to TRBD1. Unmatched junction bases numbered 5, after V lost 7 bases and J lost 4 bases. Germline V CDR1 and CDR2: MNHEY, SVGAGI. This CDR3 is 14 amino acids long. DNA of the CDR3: TGTGCCAGCACTACAGGGGGCGGGTACAATGAGCAGTTCTTC. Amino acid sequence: CASTTGGGYNEQFF.

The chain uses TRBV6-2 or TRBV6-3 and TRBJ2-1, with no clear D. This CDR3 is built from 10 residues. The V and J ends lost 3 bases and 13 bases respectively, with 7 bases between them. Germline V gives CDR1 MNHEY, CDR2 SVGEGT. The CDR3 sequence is CASSYRQQFF. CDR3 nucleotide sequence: TGTGCCAGCAGTTATAGGCAACAGTTCTTC.

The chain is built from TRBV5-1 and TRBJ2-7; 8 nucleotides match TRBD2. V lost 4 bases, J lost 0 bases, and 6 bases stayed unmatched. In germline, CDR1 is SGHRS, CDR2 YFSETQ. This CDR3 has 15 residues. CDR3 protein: CASSHSGVSSYEQYF. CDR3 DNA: TGCGCCAGCAGCCATAGCGGGGTAAGCTCCTACGAGCAGTACTTC. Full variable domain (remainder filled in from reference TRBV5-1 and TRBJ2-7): KAGVTQTPRYLIKTRGQQVTLSCSPISGHRSVSWYQQTPGQGLQFLFEYFSETQRNKGNFPGRFSGRQFSNSRSEMNVSTLELGDSALYLCASSHSGVSSYEQYFGPGTRLTVT.